This TCR beta chain was sequenced during a study of T cell changes during pregnancy in multiple sclerosis. Assay used: immunoSEQ multiplex PCR; TCRdb lists only in-frame clones, some missing. The table records 18,000 or so clones, 88% of them present only once. Germline lookup yields CDR1 SEHNR and CDR2 FQNEAQ (reference sequence). The CDR3 covers 14 residues. The V gene lost 1 base and the J gene lost 8 bases, with 12 bases spanning the gap. Sequencing was performed on CD4+ T cells from peripheral blood mononuclear cells, taken in the first trimester of pregnancy. The rearrangement uses TRBV7-9 and TRBJ2-1, with D possibly being TRBD1 (5 bases). This clonotype was obtained from a female donor in good health, enrolled as a control in a pregnancy study. The CDR3 sequence is CASSLGGRWDEQFF. CDR3 nucleotide sequence: TGTGCCAGCAGCTTAGGGGGCCGATGGGATGAGCAGTTCTTC.